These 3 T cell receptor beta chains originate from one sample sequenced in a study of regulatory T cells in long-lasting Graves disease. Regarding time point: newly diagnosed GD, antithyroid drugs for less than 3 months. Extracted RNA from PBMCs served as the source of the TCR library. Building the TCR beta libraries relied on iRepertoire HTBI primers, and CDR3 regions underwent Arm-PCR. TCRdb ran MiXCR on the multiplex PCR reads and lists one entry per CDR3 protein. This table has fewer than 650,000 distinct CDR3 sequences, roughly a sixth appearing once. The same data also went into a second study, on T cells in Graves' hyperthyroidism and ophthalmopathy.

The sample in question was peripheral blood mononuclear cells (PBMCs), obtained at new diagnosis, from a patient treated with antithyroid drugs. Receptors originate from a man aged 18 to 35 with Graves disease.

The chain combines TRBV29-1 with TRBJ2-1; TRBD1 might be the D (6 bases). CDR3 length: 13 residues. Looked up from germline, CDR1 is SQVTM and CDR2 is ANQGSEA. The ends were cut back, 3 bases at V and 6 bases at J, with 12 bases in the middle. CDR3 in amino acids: CSVDDRNTNEQFF. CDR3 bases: TGCAGCGTTGATGACAGGAACACCAATGAGCAGTTCTTC.

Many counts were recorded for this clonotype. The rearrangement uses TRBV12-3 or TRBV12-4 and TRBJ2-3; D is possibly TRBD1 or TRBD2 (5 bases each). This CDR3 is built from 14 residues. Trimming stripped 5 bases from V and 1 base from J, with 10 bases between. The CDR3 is CASSPPGRTDTQYF. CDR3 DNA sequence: TGTGCCAGCAGTCCACCGGGGCGCACAGATACGCAGTATTTT.

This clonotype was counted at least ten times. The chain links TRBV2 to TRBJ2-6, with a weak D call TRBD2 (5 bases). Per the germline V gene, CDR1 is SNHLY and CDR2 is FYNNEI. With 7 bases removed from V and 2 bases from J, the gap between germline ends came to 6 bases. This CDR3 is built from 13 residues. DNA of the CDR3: TGTGCCAGCACCGGGACTGGGGCCAACGTCCTGACTTTC. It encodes CASTGTGANVLTF.